This passage covers 26 T cell receptor beta chains from one sample sequenced in a study of early T cells in non-severe SARS-CoV-2 infection. TCRdb used MiXCR to reprocess the 5' RACE reads, holding one entry per CDR3 protein. Seen here are some 25,000 distinct CDR3 sequences, more than 4% observed once, and the top ten hold approximately 10%. Sample: whole blood. The receptors come from an adult who was a healthcare worker with PCR-confirmed SARS-CoV-2 infection or an uninfected control (not recorded which).

Many counts were recorded for this clonotype. The chain recombines TRBV7-2 with TRBJ2-5, with D tentatively TRBD2 (7 bases). The CDR3 covers 14 residues. V lost 4 bases and J 2 bases, leaving 11 bases between the germline ends. The germline gives CDR1 SGHTA, CDR2 FQGNSA. This chain's CDR3 is CASSYGGPQETQYF. CDR3 coding DNA: TGTGCCAGCAGCTACGGGGGGCCACAAGAGACCCAGTACTTC.

In regard to this clonotype: One base away lies a much larger clone, so this may be a sequencing read error. The genes are TRBV7-9 and TRBJ2-7; possibly TRBD1 for D (5 bases). Germline V CDR1 and CDR2: SEHNR, FQNEAQ (reference sequence). The CDR3 consists of 15 residues. The CDR3 is CVSSLDLAGRYEQYF. The CDR3 DNA is TGTGTCAGCAGCTTAGACCTGGCAGGGCGGTACGAGCAGTACTTC.

This clonotype was found many times. The J gene is TRBJ2-3, the V gene TRBV10-3; 7 nucleotides match TRBD2. The CDR3 is 13 residues long. The V gene end was trimmed by 10 bases and the J gene end by 1 base; junction bases not matched to a gene: 5. The germline gives CDR1 ENHRY, CDR2 SYGVKD. CDR3: CATQGGGTDTQYF. CDR3 coding DNA: TGTGCCACCCAGGGAGGGGGCACAGATACGCAGTATTTT.

This clonotype was counted at least ten times. The chain employs TRBV20-1 and TRBJ1-6; D remains ambiguous. Looked up from germline, CDR1 is DFQATT and CDR2 is SNEGSKA (reference sequence). Trimming removed 3 bases from V and 8 bases from J, with 14 bases in between. The CDR3 sequence is 14 residues long. Here the CDR3 DNA reads TGCAGTGCTAGGGTCGCCCTAAACGATTCACCCCTCCACTTT. This translates into CSARVALNDSPLHF.

This clonotype showed up just a few times. The chain couples TRBV20-1 to TRBJ2-5, with 9 bases matching TRBD1. Germline CDR1 is DFQATT and CDR2 is SNEGSKA (reference sequence). The CDR3 has 14 amino acids. V dropped 5 bases and J dropped 3; count of bases not matched to a gene: 7. This CDR3 is CSAVPGQGKETQYF. DNA for the CDR3: TGCAGTGCTGTCCCGGGACAGGGAAAAGAGACCCAGTACTTC.

This clonotype came up many times. The chain links TRBV4-3 to TRBJ2-1; the match to TRBD2 covers 10 bases. Germline-derived CDR1 and CDR2 are LGHNA and YSLEER. There are 17 residues in the CDR3. V lost 0 bases and J lost 6; bases outside the gene matches: 8. DNA for the CDR3: TGCGCCAGCAGCCAAGAACTGAGCGGGGGGGGATTCAATGAGCAGTTCTTC. Translated: CASSQELSGGGFNEQFF.

This clonotype showed up many times. This sequence joins TRBV12-3 or TRBV12-4 and TRBJ2-7; D not resolved. The V end was cut by 6 bases, the J end by 3 bases, with 12 bases between. The CDR3 is 13 amino acids. This CDR3 is CASSPSGDYEQYF. CDR3 in DNA: TGTGCCAGCAGCCCATCCGGTGACTACGAGCAGTACTTC.

The sample holds many counts of this clonotype. The rearrangement joins TRBV20-1 to TRBJ2-2; maybe TRBD2 (6 bases). V gave up 1 base and J gave up 5 bases, with 14 bases separating them. Germline CDR1 DFQATT, CDR2 SNEGSKA (reference sequence). This CDR3 comprises 15 residues. The CDR3 DNA follows: TGCAGTGCTAGAGGGGACTCCGGATTGACCGGGGAGCTGTTTTTT. Encoded protein: CSARGDSGLTGELFF.

This clonotype was counted many times. This chain links TRBV11-2 with TRBJ2-1; D perhaps matches TRBD1 (6 bases). The CDR3 loop spans 14 amino acids. Trimming took 5 bases from V and 1 from J, leaving 9 bases between them. Germline-derived CDR1 and CDR2 are SGHAT and FQNNGV. CDR3 sequence (DNA): TGTGCCAGCAGCAGGACAGCTTCCTACAATGAGCAGTTCTTC. This sequence encodes CASSRTASYNEQFF.

V and J are TRBV11-2 and TRBJ2-1; no reliable D call. This CDR3 is built from 12 residues. Per germline, CDR1 SGHAT and CDR2 FQNNGV. With 3 bases removed from V and 10 bases from J, the gap between germline ends came to 10 bases. The CDR3 sequence is CASSFEVGEQFF. CDR3 DNA: TGTGCCAGCAGCTTTGAGGTAGGAGAGCAGTTCTTC.

The J gene is TRBJ2-1, the V gene TRBV4-2; TRBD1 matches at 7 bases. The CDR3 is 15 amino acids. V shed 4 bases, J shed 8 bases, and the junction held 11 bases outside the gene matches. Germline CDR1 and CDR2: LGHNA and YNFKEQ. CDR3 protein: CASSLSGTAGDEQFF. In DNA, the CDR3 is TGTGCCAGCAGCCTTTCCGGGACAGCTGGGGATGAGCAGTTCTTC.

In its sample, this clonotype was seen many times. CDR3 DNA: TGTGCCAGCAGCGGAGACAGGTTTTACAATGAGCAGTTCTTC. This codes for CASSGDRFYNEQFF. The gene calls are TRBV5-4 and TRBJ2-1, with D possibly matching TRBD1 (6 bases). Germline CDR1 and CDR2: SGHNT and YYREEE (reference sequence). This CDR3 has 14 residues. V lost 4 bases to trimming and J lost 4 bases, with 12 bases between them.

This clonotype was found many times. This chain links TRBV6-4 with TRBJ2-1; 11 nucleotides align to TRBD2. CDR1 is MRHNA and CDR2 is SNTAGT in the germline V gene. Losses at the gene ends were 5 bases for V and 5 bases for J; bases not matched to a gene: 2. The CDR3 covers 14 residues. In DNA form, the CDR3 reads TGTGCCAGCAGTCTAGCGGGAGGAAACAATGAGCAGTTCTTC. This gives the protein CASSLAGGNNEQFF.

This clonotype was found many times. The gene calls are TRBV19 and TRBJ2-2, with a tentative D call TRBD2 (5 bases). Deletions cut 10 bases from V and 1 base from J, with 22 bases between. Germline values: CDR1 LNHDA, CDR2 SQIVND (reference sequence). CDR3 size: 17 residues. The CDR3 sequence is CATYPTGVRLNTGELFF. The CDR3 DNA is TGTGCCACCTACCCGACCGGGGTCCGACTGAACACCGGGGAGCTGTTTTTT.

This clonotype was detected ten times or more. CDR3 residues: CASSVNRVGYEQYF. Here the CDR3 DNA reads TGTGCCAGCAGCGTCAACAGGGTCGGCTACGAGCAGTACTTC. The rearrangement uses TRBV9 and TRBJ2-7; D is perhaps TRBD1 (6 bases). The germline CDR1 and CDR2 sequences are SGDLS and YYNGEE. Trimming took off 2 bases at V and 3 bases at J, with 12 bases between the two ends. The CDR3 consists of 14 residues.

This clonotype was seen repeatedly, ten times or more. This rearrangement joins TRBV18 to TRBJ1-1, with 9 bases aligning to TRBD1. Looked up from germline, CDR1 is KGHSH and CDR2 is LQKENI. V lost 4 bases, J lost 4 bases, and 4 bases stayed unmatched. The CDR3 contains 14 residues. CDR3 region: CASSLDRGSTEAFF. The CDR3 DNA sequence: TGTGCCAGCTCACTAGACAGGGGGAGCACTGAAGCTTTCTTT.

This clonotype was seen many times. This chain uses TRBV7-6 with TRBJ2-7; D is possibly TRBD1 (5 bases). Trimming left V 2 bases short and J 2 bases short, with 10 bases between. The CDR3 spans 14 residues. Per germline, CDR1 SGHVS and CDR2 FNYEAQ. In DNA form, the CDR3 reads TGTGCCAGCAGCTTAAGGAACAGGCCCTACGAGCAGTACTTC. Translated: CASSLRNRPYEQYF.

This clonotype was seen many times. The chain employs TRBV3-1 and TRBJ2-7; D gene unclear. Germline V gene data show CDR1 as LGHDT and CDR2 as YNNKEL (reference sequence). Trimming shortened V by 1 base and J by 3 bases, and 13 bases separated the two germline ends. The CDR3 consists of 15 residues. The chain's CDR3 is CASSQGAPFIYEQYF. CDR3 bases: TGTGCCAGCAGCCAAGGGGCCCCATTCATCTACGAGCAGTACTTC.

CDR3 nucleotide sequence: TGTGCCAGCAGAGACACAAACTCCTACGAGCAGTACTTC. It specifies CASRDTNSYEQYF. The chain uses TRBV21-1 and TRBJ2-7. TRBV21-1 is a documented pseudogene. The CDR3 covers 13 residues.

This rearrangement joins TRBV5-5 to TRBJ1-1; tentative D call: TRBD1 (6 bases). The CDR3 totals 16 residues. With 2 bases removed from V and 1 base from J, the gap between germline ends came to 15 bases. Germline V gives CDR1 SGHKS, CDR2 YYEKEE (reference sequence). The CDR3 is CASSFTQGYANTEAFF. Written as DNA, the CDR3 is TGTGCCAGCAGCTTCACCCAGGGGTATGCGAACACTGAAGCTTTCTTT.

This clonotype was detected ten times or more. The chain combines TRBV3-1 with TRBJ1-1; unclear D gene. Per germline, CDR1 LGHDT and CDR2 YNNKEL (reference sequence). This CDR3 region has 13 residues. Trimming removed 4 bases at V and 1 base at J, with 7 bases between. The CDR3 sequence is CASSRKSNTEAFF. The CDR3 coding sequence is TGTGCCAGCAGCCGAAAATCGAACACTGAAGCTTTCTTT.

This clonotype has at least ten counts. This chain connects TRBV2 to TRBJ2-3; TRBD1 matches 9 bases. The CDR3 covers 15 residues. V lost 9 bases to trimming and J lost 5 bases; unmatched junction nucleotides: 12. In germline, CDR1 is SNHLY, CDR2 FYNNEI. CDR3 nucleotide sequence: TGTGCCAGTCAGGGACAGGGCCTTGGAGGAGATACGCAGTATTTT. Translation gives CASQGQGLGGDTQYF.

This clonotype was found many times. The V call is TRBV29-1, the J call TRBJ1-1; no definite D call. V was pared by 5 bases and J by 0 bases, with 10 bases between. The germline V gene has CDR1 SQVTM and CDR2 ANQGSEA. CDR3 size: 13 residues. The CDR3 bases are TGCAGCGTTCAGAATGGGGTGAACACTGAAGCTTTCTTT. This translates into CSVQNGVNTEAFF.

This clonotype has ten or more counts. The V call is TRBV5-4, the J call TRBJ2-7; 10 nucleotides match TRBD2. The junction had 10 bases not matched to a gene; V was cut back by 7 bases and J by 6 bases. The length of the CDR3 is 14 residues. Germline values: CDR1 SGHNT, CDR2 YYREEE (reference sequence). CDR3 DNA: TGTGCCAGCGGTCAAGCGGGAGGGAAGGGCGAGCAGTACTTC. It specifies CASGQAGGKGEQYF.

V usage is TRBV12-3 or TRBV12-4 and J usage is TRBJ2-2; D unresolved. V gave up 2 bases and J gave up 6 bases, with 4 bases separating them. CDR3 length equals 12 residues. The CDR3, as DNA: TGTGCCAGCAGTTTACCCCCCGGGGAGCTGTTTTTT. Protein sequence: CASSLPPGELFF.

This clonotype came up a few times. The chain joins TRBV19 to TRBJ2-1; D perhaps matches TRBD1 (6 bases). Germline V CDR1 and CDR2: LNHDA, SQIVND (reference sequence). Trimming shortened V by 5 bases and J by 4 bases, and 15 bases separated the two germline ends. This CDR3 is built from 15 residues. CDR3 DNA sequence: TGTGCCAGTAGTCCGGACAGTTTGCAGTACAATGAGCAGTTCTTC. Protein sequence: CASSPDSLQYNEQFF.